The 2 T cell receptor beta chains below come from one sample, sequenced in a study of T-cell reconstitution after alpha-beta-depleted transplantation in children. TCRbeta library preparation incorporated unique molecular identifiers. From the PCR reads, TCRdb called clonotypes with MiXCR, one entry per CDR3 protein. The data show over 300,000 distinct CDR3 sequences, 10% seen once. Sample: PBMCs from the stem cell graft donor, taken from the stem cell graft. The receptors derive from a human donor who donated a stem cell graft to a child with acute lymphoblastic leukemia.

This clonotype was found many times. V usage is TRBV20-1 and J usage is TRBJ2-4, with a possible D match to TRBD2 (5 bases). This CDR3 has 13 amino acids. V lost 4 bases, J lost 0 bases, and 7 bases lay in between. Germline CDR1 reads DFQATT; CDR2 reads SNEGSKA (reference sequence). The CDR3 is CSAMEVAKNIQYF. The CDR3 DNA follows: TGCAGTGCTATGGAGGTAGCCAAAAACATTCAGTACTTC.

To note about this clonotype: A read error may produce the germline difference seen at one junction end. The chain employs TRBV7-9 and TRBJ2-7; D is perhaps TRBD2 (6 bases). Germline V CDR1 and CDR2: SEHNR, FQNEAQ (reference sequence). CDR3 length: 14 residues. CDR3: CASSLEGLNYEQYF. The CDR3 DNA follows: TGTGCCAGCAGTTTAGAGGGACTGAACTACGAGCAGTACTTC.